These 11 T cell receptor delta chains were all obtained from the same sample, sequenced in a study of Vδ1+ human thymocytes. RNA was extracted from the cells and then reverse transcribed. Pooled V-gene forward primers with one constant-region reverse primer generated the CDR3 amplicons by multiplex PCR. TCRdb re-called the multiplex PCR reads through CATT. Among more than 50,000 delta-chain clones, over 12% were seen once, and the ten largest hold approximately 0.4%. Study results and limitations: Highly polyclonal TRG and TRD repertoires with Gaussian CDR3 length distributions appeared in thymus.

These receptors have no known antigen. Sequencing used Vdelta1+ gamma-delta thymocytes from the thymus. Subset defined: FACS-sorted CD3+ TCRalphabeta- TCRVdelta1+ TCRVdelta2- thymocytes. These receptors originate from a girl under three years old who had congenital heart surgery.

The chain recombines TRDV1 with TRDJ1; D ambiguous. CDR3 length: 19 residues. Germline V gene data show CDR1 as TSWWSYY and CDR2 as QGS. Trimming took off 0 bases at V and 0 bases at J, with 20 bases between the two ends. The chain's CDR3 is CALGELLATLAPYTDKLIF. The CDR3, as DNA: TGTGCTCTTGGGGAACTCCTCGCTACTCTGGCCCCATACACCGATAAACTCATCTTT.

This clone appeared a few times. This sequence joins TRDV1 and TRDJ1, with TRDD2 as a possible D gene (5 bases). In germline, CDR1 is TSWWSYY, CDR2 QGS. With 2 bases removed from V and 0 bases from J, the gap between germline ends came to 28 bases. The CDR3 has 21 residues. Here the CDR3 DNA reads TGTGCTCTTGGGGAAAGCTCCTGCCTTCGTGGAGCGGGCTCGGACACCGATAAACTCATCTTT. Its translation is CALGESSCLRGAGSDTDKLIF.

This clone appeared a few times. The V and J genes are TRDV1 and TRDJ1; 10 bases are a match to TRDD3. CDR3 length: 20 amino acids. Germline-derived CDR1 and CDR2 are TSWWSYY and QGS. V shed 2 bases, J shed 7 bases, and the junction held 22 bases outside the gene matches. CDR3 DNA sequence: TGTGCTCTTGGGGAATCTCCGAAACTATCTCCGGGGGATACGCGTCTTAAACTCATCTTT. Translation gives CALGESPKLSPGDTRLKLIF.

The chain carries TRDV1 and TRDJ1; either TRDD2 or TRDD3 may supply D (5 bases each). V was shortened by 4 bases and J by 3 bases, with 21 bases between the two germline ends. The CDR3 consists of 17 residues. Looked up from germline, CDR1 is TSWWSYY and CDR2 is QGS. CDR3 region: CALGGASAGYWPDKLIF. The CDR3 DNA reads as TGTGCTCTTGGGGGAGCTTCCGCCGGTTACTGGCCCGATAAACTCATCTTT.

The chain is built from TRDV1 and TRDJ1; TRDD3 is a possible D gene (6 bases). The germline V gene has CDR1 TSWWSYY and CDR2 QGS. The CDR3 length is 19 residues. Trimming pared 0 bases from V and 3 bases from J, leaving 23 bases between. The CDR3 DNA reads TGTGCTCTTGGGGAACTCCCCTACGCTCGATACGCGTTTTCCGATAAACTCATCTTT. This codes for CALGELPYARYAFSDKLIF.

Ten or more counts support this clone. The J gene is TRDJ1, the V gene TRDV2, with D uncertain. V dropped 3 bases and J dropped 5 bases, with 27 bases sitting between them. Looked up from germline, CDR1 is GEAIGNYY and CDR2 is EKD. The CDR3 totals 18 residues. CDR3 sequence reads: CACDLLVRQGPLIDKLIF. Written as DNA, the CDR3 is TGTGCCTGTGACCTTCTGGTCCGCCAGGGCCCATTGATTGATAAACTCATCTTT.

The V and J genes are TRDV1 and TRDJ1; 9 bases line up with TRDD3. Unmatched junction bases numbered 20, after V lost 4 bases and J lost 2 bases. The CDR3 sequence is 20 residues long. Germline V gene lookup returns CDR1 TSWWSYY and CDR2 QGS. This chain's CDR3 is CALGAPFVLGDVVPTDKLIF. The CDR3 DNA is TGTGCTCTTGGGGCCCCTTTCGTTCTGGGGGATGTCGTACCTACCGATAAACTCATCTTT.

This clone was found a few times. The chain links TRDV1 to TRDJ1; weak D call: TRDD3 (5 bases). The V and J ends lost 5 bases and 0 bases respectively, with 34 bases between them. CDR3 length: 22 residues. CDR1 and CDR2 (germline): TSWWSYY, QGS. The CDR3 loop reads CALGNGLGPGTVRWIYTDKLIF. The CDR3 coding sequence is TGTGCTCTTGGGAACGGGTTAGGGCCTGGGACCGTGCGATGGATTTACACCGATAAACTCATCTTT.

This clone was seen a few times. This chain links TRDV1 with TRDJ1; maybe TRDD2 (6 bases). Germline-derived CDR1 and CDR2 are TSWWSYY and QGS. The CDR3 extends over 17 amino acids. V was clipped by 0 bases and J by 3 bases, with 17 bases between them. The CDR3 region has the DNA TGTGCTCTTGGGGAACTACTCCTACGCCGGGGTCCCGATAAACTCATCTTT. This sequence encodes CALGELLLRRGPDKLIF.

There are a few counts of this clone. The V and J genes are TRDV1 and TRDJ1, with 7 bases aligning to TRDD2. The CDR3 extends over 20 amino acids. J was trimmed by 2 bases and V by 4 bases; bases with no gene match: 22. Germline lookup yields CDR1 TSWWSYY and CDR2 QGS. The CDR3 loop is CALGAPSSNRPWRRTDKLIF. CDR3 nucleotide sequence: TGTGCTCTTGGGGCTCCTTCCTCGAACCGTCCTTGGCGGCGGACCGATAAACTCATCTTT.

The chain carries TRDV1 and TRDJ1; 7 bases align to TRDD3. The CDR3 has 18 amino acids. Germline values: CDR1 TSWWSYY, CDR2 QGS. V lost 4 bases and J lost 0; bases outside the gene matches: 14. CDR3 sequence: CALGGFLQLGLYTDKLIF. As DNA, the CDR3 is TGTGCTCTTGGGGGGTTCCTTCAACTGGGGTTGTACACCGATAAACTCATCTTT.